The sequence of this T cell receptor (beta chain) was determined in a study of blood T cell repertoires in COVID-19. Across the study: In each case, the material was cDNA or gDNA derived from T cells, B-cell-depleted T cells, or PBMCs.

CDR1 SEHNR and CDR2 FQNEAQ come from the germline V gene (reference sequence). CDR3 length: 13 amino acids. Trimming took off 8 bases at V and 6 bases at J, with 14 bases between the two ends. As originally analysed: Reference gene primers were amplified, and this amplification served to estimate nucleated cell counts. Produced via immunoSEQ multiplex PCR; TCRdb's table is partial and in-frame only. V, J and clone size are those of that table, while D and trimming were read from the DNA. The sample has 250,000 to 350,000 clones; 90% are singletons. Participants came from under 30 US areas, aged about 18 to 100 years. Cohort placement rested on clinical history that participants reported themselves.

This receptor was identified in a woman between 18 and 30 years old with acute COVID-19. J is TRBJ2-1 and V is TRBV7-9, with a weak D call TRBD2 (6 bases). The source material was PBMCs or T cells enriched from blood (not recorded which). This CDR3 reads CASLHTSPNEQFF. CDR3 in DNA: TGTGCCAGCTTGCATACTAGCCCCAATGAGCAGTTCTTC.